The next 8 T cell receptor beta chains were all read from a single sample in a study of T cell responses to AZD1222 COVID-19 vaccine. Measured with immunoSEQ multiplex PCR; TCRdb has only the in-frame clones, and not every one. The sample contains about 150,000 clones, about 86% of which appear only once. The sample in question was peripheral blood, obtained 28 days after the second AZD1222 dose. The receptors here all came from an adult who received the AZD1222 COVID-19 vaccine.

V and J are TRBV30 and TRBJ2-2; D not certain. Germline CDR1 is GTSNPN and CDR2 is SVGIG (reference sequence). V was shortened by 8 bases and J by 0 bases, with 7 bases between the two germline ends. The CDR3 has 12 residues. The CDR3 region is CAEDANTGELFF. The CDR3 DNA reads TGTGCCGAGGACGCGAACACCGGGGAGCTGTTTTTT.

The chain has TRBV9 and TRBJ2-7, with D possibly TRBD2 on 5 matching bases. Trimming took 0 bases from V and 7 from J, leaving 17 bases between them. CDR3 size: 15 residues. Germline CDR1 SGDLS, CDR2 YYNGEE. The CDR3: CASSVGVAAPGEQYF. The CDR3 coding sequence is TGTGCCAGCAGCGTAGGGGTTGCAGCCCCGGGGGAGCAGTACTTC.

The rearrangement links TRBV7-9 to TRBJ1-2; D call uncertain. V gave up 2 bases and J gave up 0 bases, with 16 bases separating them. The germline V gene has CDR1 SEHNR and CDR2 FQNEAQ (reference sequence). There are 17 residues in the CDR3. The CDR3 loop reads CASSLYPSGLANYGYTF. In nucleotides, the CDR3 is TGTGCCAGCAGCTTATATCCTTCGGGTCTAGCTAACTATGGCTACACCTTC. Variable domain in full (rest from reference TRBV7-9 and TRBJ1-2): DTGVSQNPRHKITKRGQNVTFRCDPISEHNRLYWYRQTLGQGPEFLTYFQNEAQLEKSRLLSDRFSAERPKGSFSTLEIQRTEQGDSAMYLCASSLYPSGLANYGYTFGSGTRLTVV.

This chain links TRBV3-1 (or the pseudogene TRBV3-2) with TRBJ2-3, with TRBD2 matching 8 bases. Germline V gene lookup returns CDR1 LGHDT and CDR2 YNNKEL (reference sequence). Unmatched junction bases numbered 4, after V lost 1 base and J lost 4 bases. This CDR3 comprises 15 residues. The CDR3 sequence: CASSQGAGVADTQYF. The DNA for the CDR3 is TGTGCCAGCAGCCAAGGAGCGGGAGTGGCAGATACGCAGTATTTT.

V gene TRBV25-1 combines with J gene TRBJ1-5, with D hard to call. The germline gives CDR1 MGHDK, CDR2 SYGVNS. This CDR3 spans 14 amino acids. Trimming removed 2 bases from V and 0 bases from J, with 5 bases in between. DNA for the CDR3: TGTGCCAGCAGTGAACTGGATAGCAATCAGCCCCAGCATTTT. Protein product: CASSELDSNQPQHF.

The chain uses TRBV2 and TRBJ2-1; TRBD2 might be the D (6 bases). The CDR3 length is 11 residues. The germline CDR1 and CDR2 sequences are SNHLY and FYNNEI. Trimming removed 1 base at V and 14 bases at J, with 9 bases between. CDR3 amino acids: CASSEGPGEFF. The CDR3, as DNA: TGTGCCAGCAGTGAAGGTCCGGGGGAGTTCTTC.

This chain's CDR3 is CASSQGGTAYNEQFF. In DNA, the CDR3 is TGTGCCAGCAGCCAGGGGGGGACGGCCTACAATGAGCAGTTCTTC. The chain is built from TRBV14 and TRBJ2-1; 7 bases are shared with TRBD2. The trim removed 3 bases at V and 2 bases at J, leaving 4 bases unmatched. The germline V gene encodes CDR1 SGHDN and CDR2 FVKESK. This CDR3 comprises 15 residues.

This clone was seen more than once but under ten times. The chain has TRBV18 and TRBJ1-4; possible D gene TRBD1, 6 bases. V lost 3 bases and J lost 4, with 12 bases in between. The CDR3 runs 15 residues. From germline, CDR1 is KGHSH and CDR2 LQKENI. Written as DNA, the CDR3 is TGTGCCAGCTCACCTCCCGGACAGCGTAATGAAAAACTGTTTTTT. This translates into CASSPPGQRNEKLFF.